The sequence of this T cell receptor beta chain was determined in a study of blood T cell repertoires in COVID-19. Turning to the study itself: COVID-19 samples from acute and convalescent phases originated in the United States, Italy and Spain. Sample material is recorded as cDNA or gDNA derived from T cells, B-cell-depleted T cells, or PBMCs.

Trimming pared 2 bases from V and 4 bases from J, leaving 12 bases between. Per germline, CDR1 KGHSH and CDR2 LQKENI. CDR3 size: 15 residues. Authors' analysis steps: Quantification of nucleated cells was approximated via reference gene primer amplification. Data came from immunoSEQ multiplex PCR; TCRdb stores just in-frame clones and leaves some out. V, J and clone size were drawn from that table, and D and trimming were deduced from the DNA. The sample has about 93,000 clones, about 80% seen once. The TCR sequence derives from a human donor in a cohort sampled during active COVID-19. The chain couples TRBV18 to TRBJ1-5, with a weak D call TRBD1 (5 bases). Sequences were obtained from peripheral blood. The CDR3 loop is CASSPGYGANQPQHF. In DNA form, the CDR3 reads TGTGCCAGCTCACCAGGGTATGGGGCGAATCAGCCCCAGCATTTT.